This T cell receptor beta chain was profiled in a study of blood T cell repertoires in COVID-19. Study overall: The analysed material was cDNA or gDNA that came from T cells, B-cell-depleted T cells, or PBMCs.

The V and J ends lost 4 bases and 8 bases respectively, with 11 bases between them. The CDR3 covers 13 residues. Methods used by the authors: Amplification of reference gene primers provided the estimated nucleated cell counts. Profiling relied on immunoSEQ multiplex PCR, and the TCRdb table lists in-frame clones only, not all of them. V and J calls and clone size are given by that table; D and trimming were obtained from the DNA. The sample holds 70,000 to 100,000 clones, roughly 88% seen once. The receptor was derived from a human donor in a cohort sampled during active COVID-19. V and J are TRBV12-3 or TRBV12-4 and TRBJ1-4, with a possible D match to TRBD1 (6 bases). Sequencing was done on a sample of peripheral blood. DNA for the CDR3: TGTGCCAGCAGTTCCTCCAGGGGCGAAAAACTGTTTTTT. This translates into CASSSSRGEKLFF.